Reported below is one T cell receptor (beta chain). Its antigen target is currently unknown. Base qualities were left out, and no much larger clone turns up one base away. One collaborating source in Seattle enrolled patients while the patients were actively infected and followed the patients over time throughout the course of disease. Collaborating institutions collected whole blood in K2EDTA tubes following their own protocols. For TCRbeta analysis, collaborator samples were shipped as frozen whole blood, as isolated PBMCs, or as DNA extracted from either sample type. The germline ends are 11 bases apart after V is trimmed by 4 bases and J by 0 bases. From the germline V gene, CDR1 is SGDLS and CDR2 is YYNGEE. CDR3 length: 15 amino acids, cysteine to phenylalanine. CDR3 DNA is the only sequence kept; it has 45 bases, read in frame from the first base. The sample is drawn from a study of blood T cell repertoires in COVID-19 (dated by TCRdb to the early 2020s). With regard to the full study: Samples from collaborators originated in the United States, Italy and Spain and spanned both the acute and convalescent phases of COVID-19. The prospective study material was composed of cDNA or gDNA derived from T cells, B-cell-depleted T cells, or PBMCs. The dataset comprised deeply sampled blood TCRbeta repertoires from subjects exposed to, actively infected with, or recovered from COVID-19. The repertoires were made available in a free public database intended to serve as a resource for research on the immune response to SARS-CoV-2. The samples were drawn from two sources: the first 160 participants of the ongoing ImmuneRACE study, and 1,000 to 1,500 subjects contributed by 6 global collaborators. Sample metadata almost always included a de-identified subject ID, COVID-19 status, age in years and sex. HLA class I and class II types, where available, came from metadata supplied by the sample provider rather than from assay-based typing. Overall study outcomes, separate from this receptor: The amount of clinical and demographic metadata varied by source and participant and was provided uncurated.

The immunoSEQ Assay, a bias-controlled multiplex PCR, was used to amplify TCRbeta CDR3 regions from genomic DNA. As for the authors' bioinformatics: Within the assay, amplification of reference gene primers was used to estimate how many nucleated cells each sample contained. To quantify the absolute abundance of each unique TCRbeta CDR3 rearrangement, sequence reads were collapsed and filtered. For each sample, productive Simpson clonality was calculated by taking the square root of Simpson's diversity index across productive rearrangements. Not all clones reach the TCRdb copy of this immuneACCESS table, which keeps in-frame sequences only. Checked studies attribute under half of the gap to unresolved V genes and leave the rest unexplained. V, J and clone size are taken as reported in that table, and D and trimming were inferred from the DNA itself. The sample table lists approximately 200,000 clones, about 93% of them with a count of one. The top ten constitute approximately 0.69% of the sample.

The chain uses TRBV9 and TRBJ1-5, with the D gene too uncertain to name. The sequence was obtained from a man aged 30-40 years with COVID-19, enrolled during active disease. The sample consisted of peripheral blood. For the CDR3, the sequence is CASSPHGDSNQPQHF. The DNA is TGTGCCAGCAGCCCCCACGGAGATAGCAATCAGCCCCAGCATTTT.